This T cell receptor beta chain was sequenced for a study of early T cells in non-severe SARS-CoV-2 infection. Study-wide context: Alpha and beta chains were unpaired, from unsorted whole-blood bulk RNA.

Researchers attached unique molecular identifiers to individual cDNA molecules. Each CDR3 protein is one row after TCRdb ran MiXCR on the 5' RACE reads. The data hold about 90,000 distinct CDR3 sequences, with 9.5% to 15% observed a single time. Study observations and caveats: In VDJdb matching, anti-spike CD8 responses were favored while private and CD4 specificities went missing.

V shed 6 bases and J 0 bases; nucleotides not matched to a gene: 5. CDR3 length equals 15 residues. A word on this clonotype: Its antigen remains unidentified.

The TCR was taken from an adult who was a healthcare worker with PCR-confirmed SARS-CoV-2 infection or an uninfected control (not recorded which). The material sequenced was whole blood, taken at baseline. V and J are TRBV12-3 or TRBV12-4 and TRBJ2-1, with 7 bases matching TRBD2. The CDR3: CASRSSGNSYNEQFF. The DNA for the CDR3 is TGTGCCAGCAGATCTAGCGGAAACTCCTACAATGAGCAGTTCTTC.